The next 10 T cell receptor beta chains were all read from a single sample in a study of cytomegalovirus exposure and HLA in healthy donors. Amplification used 60 Vbeta primers and 13 Jbeta primers. Sequencing used immunoSEQ multiplex PCR; TCRdb keeps in-frame clones, though not all of them. Seen here are under 250,000 clones, roughly 87% observed once, and the top ten hold approximately 6.5%. The sample was PBMCs. The origin of the receptors is a man in his forties or fifties in good health and CMV-seropositive.

The V and J genes are TRBV28 and TRBJ1-5; D perhaps matches TRBD1 (5 bases). Trimming cost V 4 bases and J 5 bases, with 6 bases left between them. The CDR3 consists of 12 residues. Germline CDR1 and CDR2: MDHEN and SYDVKM. The CDR3 here is CASSWGDQPQHF. The CDR3 region has the DNA TGTGCCAGCAGTTGGGGGGATCAGCCCCAGCATTTT.

J is TRBJ2-1 and V is TRBV9; 15 bases map to TRBD2. V was clipped by 4 bases and J by 6 bases; unmatched bases: 8. This CDR3 spans 17 amino acids. CDR1 and CDR2 from the germline V gene are SGDLS and YYNGEE. The CDR3 protein is CASSPLGGLAGGNEQFF. The CDR3 nucleotides read TGTGCCAGCAGCCCCTTAGGGGGACTAGCGGGAGGCAATGAGCAGTTCTTC.

This chain uses TRBV27 with TRBJ2-7, with 7 nucleotides matching TRBD2. Unmatched junction bases numbered 6, after V lost 5 bases and J lost 2 bases. The germline gives CDR1 MNHEY, CDR2 SMNVEV (reference sequence). The CDR3 is 14 amino acids. The chain's CDR3 is CASSAGDGAYEQYF. CDR3 bases: TGTGCCAGCAGTGCGGGAGACGGAGCCTACGAGCAGTACTTC.

The genes are TRBV5-4 and TRBJ2-7, with 7 bases fitting TRBD1. Per germline, CDR1 SGHNT and CDR2 YYREEE (reference sequence). With 3 bases clipped from V and 3 bases from J, the junction kept 3 bases outside the gene matches. There are 13 residues in the CDR3. CDR3 coding DNA: TGTGCCAGCAGCTACAGGGGCTACTACGAGCAGTACTTC. Translating it yields CASSYRGYYEQYF.

This chain joins TRBV19 and TRBJ2-5; the match to TRBD1 covers 9 bases. With 5 bases clipped from V and 3 bases from J, the junction kept 10 bases outside the gene matches. Germline loops: CDR1 LNHDA, CDR2 SQIVND (reference sequence). CDR3 length: 16 amino acids. The CDR3 coding sequence is TGTGCCAGTAGTGCAAGGGACAGGGTGGGGAAAGAGACCCAGTACTTC. As protein: CASSARDRVGKETQYF.

The rearrangement links TRBV2 to TRBJ2-2; tentatively, D is TRBD1 (6 bases). The germline V gene encodes CDR1 SNHLY and CDR2 FYNNEI. CDR3 length equals 16 residues. V lost 5 bases and J lost 4, with 17 bases in between. The CDR3 region is CASSIQGLRLTGELFF. CDR3 in DNA: TGTGCCAGCAGTATACAGGGCCTCCGTCTCACCGGGGAGCTGTTTTTT.

This clone was observed once. In DNA, the CDR3 is TGTGCCAGCAGCTTAAAACCGGTAGCGGGAGCGGACAATGAGCAGTTCTTC. It codes for CASSLKPVAGADNEQFF. The chain couples TRBV7-8 to TRBJ2-1; TRBD2 matches 9 bases. In germline, CDR1 is SGHVS, CDR2 FQNEAQ. Trimming removed 2 bases from V and 5 bases from J; junction bases left unmatched: 10. This CDR3 region has 17 residues.

V gene TRBV7-9 combines with J gene TRBJ2-5, with 8 nucleotides matching TRBD2. V shed 3 bases, J shed 5 bases, and the junction held 11 bases outside the gene matches. The CDR3 has 16 amino acids. CDR1 SEHNR and CDR2 FQNEAQ come from the germline V gene (reference sequence). The CDR3 loop reads CASSLIPGGSGETQYF. CDR3 in DNA: TGTGCCAGCAGCTTGATCCCGGGGGGGAGCGGGGAGACCCAGTACTTC.

This chain links TRBV21-1 with TRBJ2-7; no DNA check was done on the table's D call, TRBD1. TRBV21-1 is a pseudogene locus. This CDR3 spans 14 amino acids. For the CDR3, the DNA is TGTGCCATCGGGGGACAGGGGGCGAGCGACGAGCAGTACGTC. Encoded protein: CAIGGQGASDEQYV.

The chain has TRBV7-9 and TRBJ2-1; 10 nucleotides line up with TRBD1. Germline V gene data show CDR1 as SEHNR and CDR2 as FQNEAQ (reference sequence). J lost 6 bases, V lost 0 bases, and 5 bases had no gene match. CDR3 length equals 16 residues. Written as DNA, the CDR3 is TGTGCCAGCAGCTTAGCGCAGGGACAGGGGACCAATGAGCAGTTCTTC. It is translated as CASSLAQGQGTNEQFF.